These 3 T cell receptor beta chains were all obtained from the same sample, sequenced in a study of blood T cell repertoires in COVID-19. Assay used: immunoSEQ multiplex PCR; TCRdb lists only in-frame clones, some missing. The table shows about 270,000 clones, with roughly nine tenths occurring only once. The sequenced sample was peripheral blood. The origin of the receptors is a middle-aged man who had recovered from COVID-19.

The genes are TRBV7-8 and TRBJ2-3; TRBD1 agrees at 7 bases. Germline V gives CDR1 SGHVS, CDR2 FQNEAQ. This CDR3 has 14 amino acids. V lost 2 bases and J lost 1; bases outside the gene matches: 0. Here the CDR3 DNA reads TGTGCCAGCAGCTTACAGGGGGGCACAGATACGCAGTATTTT. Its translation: CASSLQGGTDTQYF.

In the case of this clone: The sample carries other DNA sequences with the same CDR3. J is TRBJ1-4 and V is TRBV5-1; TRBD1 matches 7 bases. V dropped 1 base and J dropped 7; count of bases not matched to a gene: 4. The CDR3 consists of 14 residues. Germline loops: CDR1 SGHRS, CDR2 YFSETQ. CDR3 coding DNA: TGCGCCAGCAGCTTGAGAGGGGGCGGTGAAAAACTGTTTTTT. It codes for CASSLRGGGEKLFF.

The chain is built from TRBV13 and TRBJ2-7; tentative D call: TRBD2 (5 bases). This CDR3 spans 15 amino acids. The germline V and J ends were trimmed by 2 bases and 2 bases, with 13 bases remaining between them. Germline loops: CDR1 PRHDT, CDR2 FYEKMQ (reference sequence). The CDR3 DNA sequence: TGTGCCAGCAGCTTACTAGGAGGAAACCCCTACGAGCAGTACTTC. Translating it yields CASSLLGGNPYEQYF.